This T cell receptor (beta chain) was captured by sequencing in a study of cytomegalovirus exposure and HLA in healthy donors. Primers: 60 Vbeta forward and 13 Jbeta reverse. Here immunoSEQ multiplex PCR was the method, and the copy in TCRdb shows in-frame clones only, minus some. The sample yields about 240,000 clones, 82% seen once. The receptor comes from a woman aged 35 to 49 in good health and CMV-seropositive. The sequenced sample consisted of PBMCs.

The CDR3 sequence: CASSFGREPSYNEQFF. In DNA form, the CDR3 reads TGTGCCAGCAGCTTTGGGCGAGAGCCCTCCTACAATGAGCAGTTCTTC. The chain carries TRBV5-4 and TRBJ2-1; D gene uncertain. Trimming left V 2 bases short and J 0 bases short, with 12 bases between. Per germline, CDR1 SGHNT and CDR2 YYREEE (reference sequence). CDR3 length equals 16 residues.